This TCR beta chain derives from a study of read filtering for tumor transcriptome and immune sequencing. For the study at large: Mean patient age was approximately 66 years, range about 45 to 90; some 17 male, some 15 female. IR-seq gave about 3.5 to 10.27 million TCR reads per sample; RNA-seq gave about 80 to 1,400. Study conclusions and caveats: Approximately 79% of IR-seq clonotypes had a single read, yet these held about 3.5% of reads.

CDR1 is MNHEY, CDR2 SVGAGI, per germline. The CDR3 sequence is 15 residues long. V dropped 5 bases and J dropped 4; count of bases not matched to a gene: 6. At least ten counts were recorded for this clonotype. What it binds is not known. The library was built from around 380 ng RNA with molecular barcoded adaptors for alpha/delta and beta/gamma chains. MiXCR, run by TCRdb on the reads, gives a single entry per CDR3 protein. In the table there are approximately 5,800 distinct CDR3 sequences, approximately 22% of which are singletons. Sequencing used a population of CD138-negative cells sorted from bone marrow. This clonotype was sampled from a donor aged 40 or older with multiple myeloma. The rearrangement links TRBV6-5 to TRBJ2-2; 8 bases map to TRBD1. The chain's CDR3 is CASSVDRGGTGELFF. The CDR3 DNA reads TGTGCCAGCAGTGTCGACAGGGGAGGCACCGGGGAGCTGTTTTTT.